Given below is one T cell receptor beta chain in context. What antigen it recognizes has not been identified. No much larger clone is present one base from it, and per-base qualities are unavailable. Each PCR received spiked-in synthetic TCR analog templates so that absolute template abundance could be estimated from read counts. The immunoSEQ assay used bias-controlled V and J gene primers to amplify TCRbeta CDR3 regions from genomic DNA. Rearranged TCRbeta segments were sequenced at approximately 20X coverage. In the authors' own workflow: Sequencing errors were corrected by clustering and CDR3s were annotated against IMGT to assign V, D and J genes. Out-of-frame and stop-codon sequences were excluded, and only productive TCRbeta rearrangements were used in downstream analyses. To compute clonality, Shannon entropy was normalized by the log of the number of unique productive sequences and then subtracted from one. Clones differing between time points or between blood and tumor were identified by Fisher's exact test with Benjamini-Hochberg correction at adjusted p below 0.01. Held by TCRdb, this immuneACCESS table contains in-frame sequences only and omits some clones. Under half of the omission traces to an unresolved V gene where checked; the cause of the rest is unknown. That table gives V, J and clone size, and the DNA gave D and trimming. The sample has roughly 95,000 clones on record, roughly 87% of them singletons. The top ten clonotypes cover 1.5% to 2% of the sample.

This record comes from a study of PD-L1 blockade in urothelial cancer (TCRdb year 2017). Study-level background: Every patient began therapy around 2014 and was given atezolizumab 1,200 mg intravenously every 3 weeks. About 90% of the roughly 30 patients were males with bladder-origin urothelial cancer, and about 65% of the roughly 30 reported a prior smoking history. Patients had an ECOG performance status of 0 or 1 and had received between 0 and 3 prior chemotherapy regimens. Blood samples were analyzed 3 weeks after the start of treatment (second dose) and 6 weeks after the start of treatment. Blood samples gave a median of around 140,000 T cells and 88,000 or so unique TCRs, with a median clonality of 0.080. The study, an exploratory multi-omic analysis, examined somatic, immune and clinical correlates of response to PD-L1 blockade with atezolizumab in urothelial cancer. Pretreatment tumor samples, along with matched peripheral blood serially collected before and after atezolizumab treatment, were subjected to TCR sequencing. Durable clinical benefit was defined as a progression-free survival longer than 6 months, and TCR features were additionally tested against progression-free survival and overall survival. Whole exome sequencing and RNA sequencing of pretreatment tumors were performed alongside TCR sequencing in the same patients. Durable clinical benefit was achieved by nine patients and was not achieved by 20 patients. Around 29 patients had pretreatment blood TCR-seq, some 25 had at least one posttreatment blood collection, and some 25 had tumor TCR-seq.

What the authors observed across the whole study: Improved progression-free and overall survival was found to be associated with pretreatment peripheral blood TCR clonality below the median. Because the sample size was small (n = 29) and many of the analyses were exploratory, the results are meant to be hypothesis-generating. At 3 weeks after the start of treatment, tumor-associated TCR clones in peripheral blood had expanded more in patients with durable benefit (n ≈ 20, p = 0.022).

V is trimmed back by 6 bases and J by 4 bases, and the junction contains 11 bases that no gene match accounts for. CDR1 is given as MRHNA and CDR2 as SNTAGT, both from the germline V gene. From the cysteine through the phenylalanine, the CDR3 covers 15 amino acids. Only CDR3 DNA is held: 45 bases, read in frame from base 1. What the time point label conveys for this sample: pretreatment peripheral blood. A total of 25 to 30 patients with locally advanced or metastatic urothelial carcinoma, treated at Memorial Sloan Kettering on a trial protocol, made up the cohort. Peripheral blood mononuclear cells were collected from each patient pretreatment and during treatment, giving between 1 and 8 total time points per patient. The Qiagen DNeasy Blood extraction kit was used to purify genomic DNA from total PBMCs and from tumor samples. Collected pretreatment and during treatment, PBMCs were isolated and stored as previously described.

The V gene is TRBV6-4 and the J gene is TRBJ1-1; 7 central nucleotides agree with TRBD1. The TCR comes from a man between 60 and 75 years old with urothelial cancer. Source: PBMCs, taken around atezolizumab (anti-PD-L1) treatment. The sequence in DNA is TGTGCCAGCAGGCCGGACGGACAGGCGGGCACTGAAGCTTTCTTT. It specifies CASRPDGQAGTEAFF.